This entry features one T cell receptor (beta chain) sequence. Its specificity is not known. Donors comprised only Caucasian adults living in Nashville, Tennessee. A CD45RA+ naive subset and a CD45RA-negative memory subset were split from CD4+ cells. This sample is part of a study of shared clonotypes between healthy human individuals. Study-wide points: Naive CD4 clonotypes overlapped across a few donors at around 4.7%. Memory subsets generally showed lower estimated richness than naive subsets.

Trimming took 5 bases from V and 4 from J, leaving 12 bases between them. The CDR3 has 14 residues. Germline V CDR1 and CDR2: MDHEN, SYDVKM. TCRdb keeps only in-frame clones here, not all; method: immunoSEQ multiplex PCR. Of under 2.5 million clones listed, about nine tenths were seen once; the top ten hold approximately 0.41%. The TCR sequence derives from a man between 18 and 29 years old in good health. Some clones in this sample may be carry-over from other donors' samples. The sequenced sample consisted of naive CD4+ T cells from PBMCs. Subset: CD45RA+ positively selected. The rearrangement links TRBV28 to TRBJ1-3; tentative D call: TRBD1 (6 bases). The CDR3 DNA is TGTGCCAGCAGTACAGGGACGGTGGGAAACACCATATATTTT. Translating gives CASSTGTVGNTIYF.